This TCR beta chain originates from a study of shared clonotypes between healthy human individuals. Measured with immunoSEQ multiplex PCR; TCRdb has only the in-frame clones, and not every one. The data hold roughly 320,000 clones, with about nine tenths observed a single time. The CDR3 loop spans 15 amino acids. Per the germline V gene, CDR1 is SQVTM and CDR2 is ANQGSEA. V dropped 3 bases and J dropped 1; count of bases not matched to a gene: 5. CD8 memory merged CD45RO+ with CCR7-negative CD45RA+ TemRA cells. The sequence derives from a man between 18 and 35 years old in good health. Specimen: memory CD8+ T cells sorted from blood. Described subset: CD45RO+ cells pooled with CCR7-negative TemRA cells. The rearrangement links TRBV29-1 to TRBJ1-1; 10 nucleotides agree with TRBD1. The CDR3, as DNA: TGCAGCGTTGATCCTCGACAGGGGGCGAACACTGAAGCTTTCTTT. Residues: CSVDPRQGANTEAFF.